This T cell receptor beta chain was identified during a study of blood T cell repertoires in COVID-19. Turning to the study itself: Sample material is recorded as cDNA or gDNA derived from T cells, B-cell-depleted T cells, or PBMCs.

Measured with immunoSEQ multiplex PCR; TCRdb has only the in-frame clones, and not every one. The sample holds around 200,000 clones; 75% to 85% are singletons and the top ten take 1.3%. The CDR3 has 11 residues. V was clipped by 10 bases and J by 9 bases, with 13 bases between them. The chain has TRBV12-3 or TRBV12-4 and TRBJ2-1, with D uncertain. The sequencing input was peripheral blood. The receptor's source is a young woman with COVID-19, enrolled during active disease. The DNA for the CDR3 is TGTGCCATCTATACCTCTGGTGAGCAGTTCTTC. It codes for CAIYTSGEQFF.